This TCR beta chain originates from a study of blood T cell repertoires in COVID-19. Study background: Sources were T cells, B-cell-depleted T cells, or PBMCs; the material itself was cDNA or gDNA.

Followed over time, Seattle patients had been enrolled while infection was active. The V gene's germline CDR1 is SGHVS and CDR2 FQNEAQ. The germline V and J ends were trimmed by 1 base and 0 bases, with 12 bases remaining between them. This CDR3 has 17 residues. Measured with immunoSEQ multiplex PCR; TCRdb has only the in-frame clones, and not every one. The table lists 200,000 to 250,000 clones, 92% of them singletons. The V call is TRBV7-8, the J call TRBJ2-2, with a tentative D call TRBD2 (7 bases). The specimen sequenced was peripheral blood. This receptor was taken from a man between 60 and 70 years old with COVID-19, enrolled during active disease. CDR3 sequence: CASSLVGAGANTGELFF. CDR3 coding DNA: TGTGCCAGCAGCTTAGTGGGGGCGGGAGCGAACACCGGGGAGCTGTTTTTT.